What follows is one T cell receptor beta chain and its context. This sample was included in a study of blood T cell repertoires in COVID-19. Study background: COVID-19 samples, acute and convalescent, were from the United States, Italy and Spain. T cells, B-cell-depleted T cells, or PBMCs supplied cDNA or gDNA.

Original processing notes: Estimates of nucleated cell counts were drawn from the amplification of reference gene primers. Assay used: immunoSEQ multiplex PCR; TCRdb lists only in-frame clones, some missing. From that table come the V and J calls and clone size; the DNA was used to work out D and trimming. In the table there are roughly 160,000 clones, around 80% of which are singletons. After removal of 9 bases from V and 1 base from J, the junction contained 8 bases not matched to a gene. The germline CDR1 and CDR2 sequences are LNHDA and SQIVND (reference sequence). This CDR3 is built from 15 residues.

This TCR was sampled from a woman aged 70-85 years who had recovered from COVID-19. The chain joins TRBV19 to TRBJ1-4, with 7 bases identical to TRBD1. Material: peripheral blood. The CDR3 is CARRQGGVTNEKLFF. The CDR3 DNA reads as TGTGCCAGAAGACAGGGCGGAGTAACTAATGAAAAACTGTTTTTT.